The 13 T cell receptor beta chains given below trace back to one sample, sequenced in a study of a mutant IDH1 vaccine in newly diagnosed glioma. Time point reported: week 11, during vaccination. The investigators gave 300 ug of mutant IDH1 20-mer peptide in each vaccine dose, together with topical imiquimod. Sequencing used immunoSEQ multiplex PCR; TCRdb keeps in-frame clones, though not all of them. The sample carries some 59,000 clones, 89% recorded once. These receptors have no identified antigens. Source: PBMCs, taken from a glioma patient whose treatment included an IDH1 peptide vaccine. These receptors were collected from a man in his forties with glioma.

The V gene is TRBV2, the J gene TRBJ2-3; TRBD2 aligns across 7 bases. The ends lost 7 bases at V and 3 bases at J; junction bases unmatched: 7. Germline values: CDR1 SNHLY, CDR2 FYNNEI. The CDR3 sequence is 14 residues long. The CDR3 DNA reads as TGTGCCAGCAATGGGGGGGGGTCGACAGATACGCAGTATTTT. Translated, it gives CASNGGGSTDTQYF. Full variable domain (remainder filled in from reference TRBV2 and TRBJ2-3): EPEVTQTPSHQVTQMGQEVILRCVPISNHLYFYWYRQILGQKVEFLVSFYNNEISEKSEIFDDQFSVERPDGSNFTLKIRSTKLEDSAMYFCASNGGGSTDTQYFGPGTRLTVL.

V usage is TRBV6-5 and J usage is TRBJ2-5; the D is unclear. Between the trimmed V and J ends, which lost 0 bases and 0 bases, there was a span of 5 bases. Per the germline V gene, CDR1 is MNHEY and CDR2 is SVGAGI. This CDR3 has 14 amino acids. This chain's CDR3 is CASSYSTHQETQYF. The CDR3 DNA reads TGTGCCAGCAGTTACTCTACCCACCAAGAGACCCAGTACTTC.

This chain links TRBV19 with TRBJ2-3; D tentatively fits TRBD1 or TRBD2 (5 bases each). The V end lost 4 bases, the J end lost 1 base, and 15 bases lay between the germline ends. The CDR3 is 16 residues long. Germline CDR1 LNHDA, CDR2 SQIVND (reference sequence). CDR3 nucleotide sequence: TGTGCCAGTAGTACCCCTCGAGAGGGGCGCACAGATACGCAGTATTTT. Its protein product is CASSTPREGRTDTQYF.

The chain carries TRBV5-1 and TRBJ1-1; D is perhaps TRBD1 (5 bases). The CDR3 has 15 residues. V dropped 3 bases and J dropped 8 bases, with 20 bases sitting between them. Germline V CDR1 and CDR2: SGHRS, YFSETQ. The CDR3 loop is CASSSWQGAITEAFF. The CDR3 coding sequence is TGCGCCAGCAGCTCCTGGCAGGGCGCAATCACGGAAGCTTTCTTT.

This chain connects TRBV5-1 to TRBJ2-2; TRBD2 matches 10 bases. CDR1 SGHRS and CDR2 YFSETQ come from the germline V gene. There are 16 residues in the CDR3. The V segment lost 3 bases and the J segment 3 bases; nucleotides outside the gene matches: 5. CDR3 DNA sequence: TGCGCCAGCAGCTCCTGGACTAGCGGCTACACCGGGGAGCTGTTTTTT. Protein product: CASSSWTSGYTGELFF.

This clone was observed a single time. The chain has TRBV5-6 and TRBJ2-3; D is unresolved. From germline, CDR1 is SGHDT and CDR2 YYEEEE. This CDR3 spans 15 amino acids. Trimming shortened V by 1 base and J by 2 bases, and 11 bases separated the two germline ends. CDR3 in DNA: TGTGCCAGCAGCTTGTTCGACCCCTTCACAGATACGCAGTATTTT. Translation gives CASSLFDPFTDTQYF.

This clone occurred once. The chain employs TRBV28 and TRBJ1-1; a possible D gene is TRBD1 (5 bases). Trimming took 3 bases from V and 1 from J, leaving 15 bases between them. In germline, CDR1 is MDHEN, CDR2 SYDVKM. The CDR3 is 16 amino acids. CDR3 residues: CASSFSLPGRNTEAFF. CDR3 in DNA: TGTGCCAGCAGTTTTTCGCTGCCGGGACGGAACACTGAAGCTTTCTTT. Full variable domain (missing parts from reference TRBV28 and TRBJ1-1): DVKVTQSSRYLVKRTGEKVFLECVQDMDHENMFWYRQDPGLGLRLIYFSYDVKMKEKGDIPEGYSVSREKKERFSLILESASTNQTSMYLCASSFSLPGRNTEAFFGQGTRLTVV.

The DNA for the CDR3 is TGTGCCAGTAGTAACCGGGGACTTCGGGATTCACCCCTCCACTTT. It specifies CASSNRGLRDSPLHF. The V gene is TRBV19, the J gene TRBJ1-6; maybe TRBD1 (5 bases). CDR3 length: 15 residues. V lost 4 bases, J lost 8 bases, and 15 bases lay in between. The V gene's germline CDR1 is LNHDA and CDR2 SQIVND (reference sequence).

The CDR3, as DNA: TGTGCCAGCAGTCCCAGGGCGGGCACTGAAGCTTTCTTT. Protein product: CASSPRAGTEAFF. V gene TRBV6-1 combines with J gene TRBJ1-1, with D possibly being TRBD1 (5 bases). CDR1 is MNHNS and CDR2 is SASEGT in the germline V gene. The CDR3 consists of 13 residues. V shed 5 bases and J shed 4 bases, with 11 bases lying between them.

As to this clone: Other DNA sequences in this specimen translate into the identical CDR3. The genes are TRBV6-1 and TRBJ1-1; maybe TRBD1 (6 bases). Germline V gives CDR1 MNHNS, CDR2 SASEGT. The CDR3 totals 12 residues. The V end was cut by 6 bases, the J end by 8 bases, with 13 bases between. The CDR3 spells CASRGDRTEAFF. Written as DNA, the CDR3 is TGTGCCAGCAGGGGCGACAGGACCGAAGCTTTCTTT.

Here the CDR3 reads CASRVSTGYTEAFF. The CDR3, as DNA: TGCGCCAGCAGAGTCTCGACGGGGTACACTGAAGCTTTCTTT. The rearrangement links TRBV5-1 to TRBJ1-1; D gene uncertain. Germline CDR1 and CDR2: SGHRS and YFSETQ. Trimming stripped 5 bases from V and 3 bases from J, with 14 bases between. The CDR3 is made up of 14 amino acids.

The chain couples TRBV5-1 to TRBJ1-1; 8 bases are shared with TRBD1. The CDR3 totals 14 residues. Per the germline V gene, CDR1 is SGHRS and CDR2 is YFSETQ. V was clipped by 4 bases and J by 1 base; unmatched bases: 3. The CDR3 loop reads CASSNGQGNTEAFF. In nucleotides, the CDR3 is TGCGCCAGCAGCAACGGACAGGGGAACACTGAAGCTTTCTTT.

The J gene is TRBJ2-7, the V gene TRBV7-2; 9 bases align to TRBD2. This CDR3 is 17 amino acids long. Germline V gives CDR1 SGHTA, CDR2 FQGNSA. Trimming took 1 base from V and 0 from J; bases not matched to a gene: 7. The CDR3 protein is CASSLGVAGAPSYEQYV. CDR3 bases: TGTGCCAGCAGCTTAGGGGTAGCGGGGGCGCCCTCCTACGAGCAGTACGTC.